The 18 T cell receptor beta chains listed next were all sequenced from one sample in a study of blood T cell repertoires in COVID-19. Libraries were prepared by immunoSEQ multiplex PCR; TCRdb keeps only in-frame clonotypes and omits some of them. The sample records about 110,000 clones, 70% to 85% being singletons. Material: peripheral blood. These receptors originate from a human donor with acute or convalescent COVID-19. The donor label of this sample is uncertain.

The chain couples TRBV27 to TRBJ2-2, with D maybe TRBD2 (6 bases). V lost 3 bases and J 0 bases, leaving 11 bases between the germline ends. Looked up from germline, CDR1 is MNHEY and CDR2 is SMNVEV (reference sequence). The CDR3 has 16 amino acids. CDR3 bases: TGTGCCAGCAGTTTTCGCGGGGTAGCGAACACCGGGGAGCTGTTTTTT. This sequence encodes CASSFRGVANTGELFF.

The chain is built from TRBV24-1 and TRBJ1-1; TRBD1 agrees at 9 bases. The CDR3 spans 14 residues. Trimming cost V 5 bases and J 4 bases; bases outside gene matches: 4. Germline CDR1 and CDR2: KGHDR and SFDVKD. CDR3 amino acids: CATSAGQGFTEAFF. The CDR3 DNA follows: TGTGCCACCAGTGCCGGACAGGGGTTCACTGAAGCTTTCTTT.

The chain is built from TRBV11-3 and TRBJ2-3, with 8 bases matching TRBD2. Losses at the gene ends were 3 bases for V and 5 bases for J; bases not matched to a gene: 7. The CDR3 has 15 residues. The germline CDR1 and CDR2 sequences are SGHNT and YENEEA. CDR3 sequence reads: CASSLTGGFGDTQYF. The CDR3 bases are TGTGCCAGCAGCTTGACGGGAGGGTTTGGAGATACGCAGTATTTT.

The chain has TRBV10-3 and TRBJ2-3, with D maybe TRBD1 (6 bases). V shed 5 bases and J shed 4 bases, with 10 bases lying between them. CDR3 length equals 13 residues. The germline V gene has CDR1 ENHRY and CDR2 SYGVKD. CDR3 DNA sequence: TGTGCCATCAGTAGACAGGAGGCAGATACGCAGTATTTT. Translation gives CAISRQEADTQYF.

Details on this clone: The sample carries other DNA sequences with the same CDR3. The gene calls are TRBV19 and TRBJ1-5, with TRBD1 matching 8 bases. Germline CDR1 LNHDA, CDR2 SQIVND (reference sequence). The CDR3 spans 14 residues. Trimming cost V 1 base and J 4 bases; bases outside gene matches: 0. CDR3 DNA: TGTGCCAGTAGTATAGGGACAGGGAATCAGCCCCAGCATTTT. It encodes CASSIGTGNQPQHF.

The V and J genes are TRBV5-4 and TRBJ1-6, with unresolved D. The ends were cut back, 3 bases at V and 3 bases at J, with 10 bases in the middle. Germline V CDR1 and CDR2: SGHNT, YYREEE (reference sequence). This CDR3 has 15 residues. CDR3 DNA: TGTGCCAGCAGCTATGGGCTGAGCTATAATTCACCCCTCCACTTT. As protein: CASSYGLSYNSPLHF.

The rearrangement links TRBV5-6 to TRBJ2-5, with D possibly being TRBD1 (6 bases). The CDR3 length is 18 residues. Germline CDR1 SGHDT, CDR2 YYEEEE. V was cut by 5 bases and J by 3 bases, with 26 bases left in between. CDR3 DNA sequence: TGTGCCAGCAGACTTGGGGGTAGCCCGGACAGTTACAAAGAGACCCAGTACTTC. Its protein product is CASRLGGSPDSYKETQYF.

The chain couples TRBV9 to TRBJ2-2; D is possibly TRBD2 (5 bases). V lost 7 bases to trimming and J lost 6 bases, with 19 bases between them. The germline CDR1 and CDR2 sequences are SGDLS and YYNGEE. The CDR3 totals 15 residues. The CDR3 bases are TGTGCCAGCGCCCTGGGCCCATCGGGGTCCGGGGAGCTGTTTTTT. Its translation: CASALGPSGSGELFF.

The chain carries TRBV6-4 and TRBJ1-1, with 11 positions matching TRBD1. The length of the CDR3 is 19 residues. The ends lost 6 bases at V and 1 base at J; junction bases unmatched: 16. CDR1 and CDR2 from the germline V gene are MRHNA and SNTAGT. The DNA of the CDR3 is TGTGCCAGCAGGGTAATCGGACAGGGGGCGAGGGGCAGGAACACTGAAGCTTTCTTT. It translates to CASRVIGQGARGRNTEAFF.

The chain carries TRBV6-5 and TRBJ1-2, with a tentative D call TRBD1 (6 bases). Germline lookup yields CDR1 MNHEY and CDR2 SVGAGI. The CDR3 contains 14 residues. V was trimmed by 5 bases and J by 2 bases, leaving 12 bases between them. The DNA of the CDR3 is TGTGCCAGCAGTCGGAGGCAGGGGAACTATGGCTACACCTTC. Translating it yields CASSRRQGNYGYTF.

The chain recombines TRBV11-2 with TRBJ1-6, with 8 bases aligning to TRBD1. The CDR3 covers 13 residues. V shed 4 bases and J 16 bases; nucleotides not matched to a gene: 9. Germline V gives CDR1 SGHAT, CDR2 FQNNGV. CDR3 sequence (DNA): TGTGCCAGCAGCTGGGGATTCCAGGGGGCTCTCCACTTT. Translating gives CASSWGFQGALHF.

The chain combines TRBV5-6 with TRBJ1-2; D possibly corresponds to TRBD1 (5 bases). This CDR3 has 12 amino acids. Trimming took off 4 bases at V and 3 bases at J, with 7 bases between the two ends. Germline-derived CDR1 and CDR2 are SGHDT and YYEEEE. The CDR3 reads CASSPGDYGYTF. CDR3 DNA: TGTGCCAGCAGCCCGGGGGACTATGGCTACACCTTC.

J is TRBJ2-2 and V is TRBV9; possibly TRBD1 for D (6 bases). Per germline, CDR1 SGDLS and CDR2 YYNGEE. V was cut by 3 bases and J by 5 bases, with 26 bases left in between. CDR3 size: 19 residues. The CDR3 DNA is TGTGCCAGCAGCGCCCTAAGTCTGGGACACATGAAAAAGACCGGGGAGCTGTTTTTT. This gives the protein CASSALSLGHMKKTGELFF.

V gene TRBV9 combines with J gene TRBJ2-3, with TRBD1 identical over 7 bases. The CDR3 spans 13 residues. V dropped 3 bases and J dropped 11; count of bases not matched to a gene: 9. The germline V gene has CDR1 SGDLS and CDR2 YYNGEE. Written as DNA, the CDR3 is TGTGCCAGCAGCGCCCTCGACAGGGTTCGGCAGTATTTT. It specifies CASSALDRVRQYF.

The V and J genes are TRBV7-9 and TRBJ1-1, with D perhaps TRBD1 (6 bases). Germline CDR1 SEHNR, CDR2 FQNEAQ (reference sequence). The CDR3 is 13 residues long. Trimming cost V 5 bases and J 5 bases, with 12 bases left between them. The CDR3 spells CASSPSGQTEAFF. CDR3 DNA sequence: TGTGCCAGCAGCCCCAGCGGACAGACTGAAGCTTTCTTT.

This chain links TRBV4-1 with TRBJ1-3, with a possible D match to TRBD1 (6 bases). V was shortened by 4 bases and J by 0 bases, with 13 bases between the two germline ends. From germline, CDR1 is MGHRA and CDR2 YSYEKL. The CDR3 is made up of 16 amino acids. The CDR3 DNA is TGCGCCAGCAGCCGAGGACAGTTCATCTCTGGAAACACCATATATTTT. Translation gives CASSRGQFISGNTIYF.

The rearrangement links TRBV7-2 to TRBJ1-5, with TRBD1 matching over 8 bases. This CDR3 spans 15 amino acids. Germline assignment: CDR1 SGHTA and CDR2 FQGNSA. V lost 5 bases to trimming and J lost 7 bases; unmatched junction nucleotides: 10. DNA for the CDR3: TGTGCCAGCAGCGTGGACAGGGAACGGGGCCAGCCCCAGCATTTT. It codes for CASSVDRERGQPQHF.

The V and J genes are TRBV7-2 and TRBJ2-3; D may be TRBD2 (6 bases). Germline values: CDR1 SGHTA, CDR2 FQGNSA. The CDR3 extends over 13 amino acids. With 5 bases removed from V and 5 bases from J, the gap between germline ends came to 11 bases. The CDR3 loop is CASSRGRGDTQYF. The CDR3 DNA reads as TGTGCCAGCAGCCGAGGGCGGGGAGATACGCAGTATTTT.